This entry concerns a single T cell receptor (beta chain). As yet, its antigen is unknown. These data belong to a study of T cell responses to AZD1222 COVID-19 vaccine. Study-level information: Pooled samples include second doses given at about 4 or 12 weeks. General observations from the study: At study baseline, merely six AZD1222 recipients were seropositive. Reports indicate that nearly half of spike-specific TCRs are directed at unmutated variant regions. Vaccine-associated CD4 TCRs ranged over spike, dominating at 160-218 and 743-854.

Germline V gene sequence: CDR1 SNHLY, CDR2 FYNNEI. The ends were cut back, 4 bases at V and 2 bases at J, with 8 bases in the middle. This CDR3 has 13 residues. Here immunoSEQ multiplex PCR was the method, and the copy in TCRdb shows in-frame clones only, minus some. The table lists some 140,000 clones, roughly 92% of them singletons, with 4.5% to 6% in the top ten. The sample here was peripheral blood, taken on day 0 of AZD1222 vaccination. This chain uses TRBV2 with TRBJ1-2; D gene uncertain. This TCR came from an adult in good health. CDR3 coding DNA: TGTGCCAGCAGTGTAGCGACGAACTATGGCTACACCTTC. Translation gives CASSVATNYGYTF. The full variable domain, rest sourced from reference TRBV2 and TRBJ1-2, is EPEVTQTPSHQVTQMGQEVILRCVPISNHLYFYWYRQILGQKVEFLVSFYNNEISEKSEIFDDQFSVERPDGSNFTLKIRSTKLEDSAMYFCASSVATNYGYTFGSGTRLTVV.